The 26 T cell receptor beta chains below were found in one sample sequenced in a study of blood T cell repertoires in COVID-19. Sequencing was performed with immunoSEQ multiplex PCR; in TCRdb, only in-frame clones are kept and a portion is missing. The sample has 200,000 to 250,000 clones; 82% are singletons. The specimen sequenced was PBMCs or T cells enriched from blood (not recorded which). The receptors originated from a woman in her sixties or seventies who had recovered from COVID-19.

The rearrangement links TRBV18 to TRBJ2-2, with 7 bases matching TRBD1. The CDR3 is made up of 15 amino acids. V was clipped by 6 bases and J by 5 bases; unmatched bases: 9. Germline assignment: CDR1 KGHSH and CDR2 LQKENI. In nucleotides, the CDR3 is TGTGCCAGCTCCTACGACAGGGATGTTACCGGGGAGCTGTTTTTT. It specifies CASSYDRDVTGELFF.

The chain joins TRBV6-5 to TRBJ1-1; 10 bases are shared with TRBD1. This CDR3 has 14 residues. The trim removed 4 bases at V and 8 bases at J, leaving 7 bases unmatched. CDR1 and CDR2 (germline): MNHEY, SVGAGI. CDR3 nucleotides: TGTGCCAGCAGTTTATACCGGGACAGGGGCGAAGCTTTCTTT. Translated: CASSLYRDRGEAFF.

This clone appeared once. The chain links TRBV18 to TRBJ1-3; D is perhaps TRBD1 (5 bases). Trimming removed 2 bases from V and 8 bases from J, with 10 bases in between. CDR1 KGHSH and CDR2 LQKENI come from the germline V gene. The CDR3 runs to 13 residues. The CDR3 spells CASSPSAGDTIYF. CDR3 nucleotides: TGTGCCAGCTCACCAAGCGCGGGGGACACCATATATTTT.

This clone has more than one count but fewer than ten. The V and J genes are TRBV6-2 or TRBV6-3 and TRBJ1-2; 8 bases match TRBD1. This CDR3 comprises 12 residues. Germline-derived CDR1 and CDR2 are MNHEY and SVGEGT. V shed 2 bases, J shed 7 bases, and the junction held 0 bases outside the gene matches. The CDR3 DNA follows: TGTGCCAGCAGTTACGGACAGGGTGGCTACACCTTC. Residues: CASSYGQGGYTF.

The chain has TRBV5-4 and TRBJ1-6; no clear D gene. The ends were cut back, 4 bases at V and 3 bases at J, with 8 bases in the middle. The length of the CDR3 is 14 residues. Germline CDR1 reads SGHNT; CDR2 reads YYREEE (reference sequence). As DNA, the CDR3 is TGTGCCAGCAGCCTCCGGGACTATAATTCACCCCTCCACTTT. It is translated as CASSLRDYNSPLHF.

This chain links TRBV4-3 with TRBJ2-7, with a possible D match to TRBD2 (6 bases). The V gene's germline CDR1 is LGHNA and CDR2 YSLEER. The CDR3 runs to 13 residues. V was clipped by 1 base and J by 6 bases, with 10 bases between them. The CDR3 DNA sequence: TGCGCCAGCAGCCAAGCGGGGGAGCTCGAGCAGTACTTC. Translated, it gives CASSQAGELEQYF.

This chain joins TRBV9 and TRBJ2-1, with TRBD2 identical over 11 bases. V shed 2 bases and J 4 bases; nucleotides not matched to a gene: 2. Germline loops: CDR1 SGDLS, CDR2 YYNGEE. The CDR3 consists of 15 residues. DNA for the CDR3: TGTGCCAGCAGCGTGGGACTAGCGGATTACAATGAGCAGTTCTTC. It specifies CASSVGLADYNEQFF.

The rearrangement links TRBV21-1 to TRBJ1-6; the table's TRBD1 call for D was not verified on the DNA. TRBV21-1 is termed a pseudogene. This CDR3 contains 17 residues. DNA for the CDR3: TGTGCCAGCAGCAAAGAGCAGGGAACCCCCTATAATTCACCCCTCCACTTT. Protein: CASSKEQGTPYNSPLHF.

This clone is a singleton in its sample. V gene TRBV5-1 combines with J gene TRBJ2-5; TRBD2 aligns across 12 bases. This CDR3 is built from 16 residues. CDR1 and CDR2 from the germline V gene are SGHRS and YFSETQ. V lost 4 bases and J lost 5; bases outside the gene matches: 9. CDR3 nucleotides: TGCGCCAGCAGCGTGGTCCTAGCGGGGGGGCAGGAGACCCAGTACTTC. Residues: CASSVVLAGGQETQYF. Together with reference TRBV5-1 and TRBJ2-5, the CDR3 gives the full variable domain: KAGVTQTPRYLIKTRGQQVTLSCSPISGHRSVSWYQQTPGQGLQFLFEYFSETQRNKGNFPGRFSGRQFSNSRSEMNVSTLELGDSALYLCASSVVLAGGQETQYFGPGTRLLVL.

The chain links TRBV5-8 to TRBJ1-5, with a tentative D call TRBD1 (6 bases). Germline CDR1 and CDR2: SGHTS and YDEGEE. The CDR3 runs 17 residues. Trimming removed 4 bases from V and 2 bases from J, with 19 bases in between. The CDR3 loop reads CASSQGLSPGGNQPQHF. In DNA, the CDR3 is TGTGCCAGCAGCCAGGGATTATCTCCAGGGGGCAATCAGCCCCAGCATTTT. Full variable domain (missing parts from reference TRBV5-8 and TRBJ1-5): EAGVTQSPTHLIKTRGQQATLRCSPISGHTSVYWYQQALGLGLQFLLWYDEGEERNRGNFPPRFSGRQFPNYSSELNVNALELEDSALYLCASSQGLSPGGNQPQHFGDGTRLSIL.

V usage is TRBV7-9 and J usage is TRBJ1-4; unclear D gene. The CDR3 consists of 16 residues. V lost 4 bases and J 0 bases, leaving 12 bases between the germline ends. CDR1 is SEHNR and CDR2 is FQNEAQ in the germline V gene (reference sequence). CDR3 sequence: CASSSQAGATNEKLFF. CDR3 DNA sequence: TGTGCCAGCAGCTCCCAAGCCGGTGCAACTAATGAAAAACTGTTTTTT. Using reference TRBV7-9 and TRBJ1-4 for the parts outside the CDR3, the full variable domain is DTGVSQNPRHKITKRGQNVTFRCDPISEHNRLYWYRQTLGQGPEFLTYFQNEAQLEKSRLLSDRFSAERPKGSFSTLEIQRTEQGDSAMYLCASSSQAGATNEKLFFGSGTQLSVL.

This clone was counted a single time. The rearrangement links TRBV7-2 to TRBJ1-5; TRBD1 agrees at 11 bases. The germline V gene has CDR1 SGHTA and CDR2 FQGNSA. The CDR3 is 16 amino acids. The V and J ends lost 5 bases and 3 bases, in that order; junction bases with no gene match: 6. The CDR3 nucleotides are TGTGCCAGCAGCCCAGGGGACAGGGGGAACAATCAGCCCCAGCATTTT. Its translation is CASSPGDRGNNQPQHF.

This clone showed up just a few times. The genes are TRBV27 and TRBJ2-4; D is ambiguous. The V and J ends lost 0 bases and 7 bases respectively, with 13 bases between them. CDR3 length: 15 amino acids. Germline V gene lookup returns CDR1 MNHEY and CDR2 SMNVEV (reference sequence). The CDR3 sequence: CASSLSFGSSNIQYF. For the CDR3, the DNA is TGTGCCAGCAGTTTATCGTTCGGGTCATCCAACATTCAGTACTTC.

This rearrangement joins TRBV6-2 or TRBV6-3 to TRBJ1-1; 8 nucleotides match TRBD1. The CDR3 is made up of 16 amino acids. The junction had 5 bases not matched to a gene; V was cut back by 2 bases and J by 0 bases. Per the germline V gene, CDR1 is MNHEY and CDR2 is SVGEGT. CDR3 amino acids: CASSYTRTGMNTEAFF. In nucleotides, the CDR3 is TGTGCCAGCAGTTACACTCGGACAGGGATGAACACTGAAGCTTTCTTT.

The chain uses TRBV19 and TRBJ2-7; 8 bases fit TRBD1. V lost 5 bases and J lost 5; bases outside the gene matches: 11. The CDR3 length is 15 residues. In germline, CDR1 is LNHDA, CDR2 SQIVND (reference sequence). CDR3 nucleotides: TGTGCCAGTAGTGCCCGGGACAGGATTTTCGACGAGCAGTACTTC. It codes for CASSARDRIFDEQYF.

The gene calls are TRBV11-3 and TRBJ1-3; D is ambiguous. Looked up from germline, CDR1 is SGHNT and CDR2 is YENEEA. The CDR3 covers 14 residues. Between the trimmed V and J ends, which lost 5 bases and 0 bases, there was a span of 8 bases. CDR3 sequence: CASSTGVSGNTIYF. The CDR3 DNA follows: TGTGCCAGCAGCACCGGGGTCTCTGGAAACACCATATATTTT.

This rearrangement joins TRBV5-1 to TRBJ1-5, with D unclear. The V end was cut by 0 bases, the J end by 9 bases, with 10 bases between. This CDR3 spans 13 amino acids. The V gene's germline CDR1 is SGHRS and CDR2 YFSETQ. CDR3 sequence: CASSLDGPRPQHF. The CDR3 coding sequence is TGCGCCAGCAGCTTGGACGGTCCCCGGCCCCAGCATTTT.

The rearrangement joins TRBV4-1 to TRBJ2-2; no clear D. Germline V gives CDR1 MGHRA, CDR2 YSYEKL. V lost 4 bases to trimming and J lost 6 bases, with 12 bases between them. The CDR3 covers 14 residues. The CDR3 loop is CASSPRAYPGELFF. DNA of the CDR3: TGCGCCAGCAGCCCTAGAGCTTACCCCGGGGAGCTGTTTTTT.

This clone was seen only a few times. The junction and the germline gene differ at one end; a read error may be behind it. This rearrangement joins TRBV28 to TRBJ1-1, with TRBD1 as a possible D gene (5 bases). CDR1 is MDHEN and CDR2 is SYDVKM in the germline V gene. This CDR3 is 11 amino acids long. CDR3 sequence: CASRFQGQAFF. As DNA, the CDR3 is TGTGCCAGCCGTTTCCAGGGCCAAGCTTTCTTT.

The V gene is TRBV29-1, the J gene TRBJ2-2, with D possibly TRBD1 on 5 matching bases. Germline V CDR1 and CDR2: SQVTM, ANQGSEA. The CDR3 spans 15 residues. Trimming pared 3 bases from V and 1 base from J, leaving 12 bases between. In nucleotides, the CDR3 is TGCAGCGTTGAGCTCCTGACAGTGAACACCGGGGAGCTGTTTTTT. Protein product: CSVELLTVNTGELFF.

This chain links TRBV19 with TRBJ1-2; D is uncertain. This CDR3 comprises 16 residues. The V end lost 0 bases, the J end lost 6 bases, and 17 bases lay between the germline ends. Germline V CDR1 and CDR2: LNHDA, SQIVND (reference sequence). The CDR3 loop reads CASSIDRRNIRNGYTF. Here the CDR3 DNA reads TGTGCCAGTAGTATAGATCGGAGGAATATTAGGAATGGCTACACCTTC.

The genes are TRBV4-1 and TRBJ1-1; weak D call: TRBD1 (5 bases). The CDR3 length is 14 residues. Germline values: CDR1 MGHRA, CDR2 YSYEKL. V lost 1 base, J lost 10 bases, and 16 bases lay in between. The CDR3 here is CASSQAAQVRGAFF. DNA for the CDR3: TGCGCCAGCAGCCAAGCCGCACAGGTTCGCGGAGCTTTCTTT.

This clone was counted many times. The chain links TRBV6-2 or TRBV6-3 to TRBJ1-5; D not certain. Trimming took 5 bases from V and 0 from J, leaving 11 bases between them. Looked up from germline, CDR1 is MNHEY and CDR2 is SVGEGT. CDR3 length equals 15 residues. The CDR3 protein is CASSHDTVSNQPQHF. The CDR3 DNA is TGTGCCAGCAGTCACGACACAGTTAGCAATCAGCCCCAGCATTTT.

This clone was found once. The CDR3: CASSPSDSHEKLFF. In nucleotides, the CDR3 is TGTGCCAGCTCACCCTCGGACAGTCATGAAAAACTGTTTTTT. The gene calls are TRBV18 and TRBJ1-4, with a weak D call TRBD1 (6 bases). This CDR3 region has 14 residues. CDR1 and CDR2 from the germline V gene are KGHSH and LQKENI. V was pared by 3 bases and J by 6 bases, with 11 bases between.

The DNA of the CDR3 is TGTGCCAGTAGTACCCCGGGACTAGGGCACAATGAGCAGTTCTTC. The encoded protein is CASSTPGLGHNEQFF. This chain links TRBV19 with TRBJ2-1; TRBD2 matches at 8 bases. The junction had 7 bases not matched to a gene; V was cut back by 4 bases and J by 5 bases. CDR3 size: 15 residues. Germline CDR1 reads LNHDA; CDR2 reads SQIVND (reference sequence).

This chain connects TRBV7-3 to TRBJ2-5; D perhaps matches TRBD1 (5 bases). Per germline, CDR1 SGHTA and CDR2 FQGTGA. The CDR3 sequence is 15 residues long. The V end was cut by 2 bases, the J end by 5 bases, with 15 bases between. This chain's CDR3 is CASSLQGLSEETQYF. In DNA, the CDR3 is TGTGCCAGCAGCTTACAGGGCCTGTCGGAGGAGACCCAGTACTTC.